A selection of T cell receptor beta chains follows, all from one sample in a study of blood T cell repertoires in COVID-19. Data came from immunoSEQ multiplex PCR; TCRdb stores just in-frame clones and leaves some out. The table has some 150,000 clones, approximately 81% seen once. The sample taken for sequencing was peripheral blood. The receptors come from a man aged 40-49 years with acute or convalescent COVID-19. CDR3s include the opening cysteine and the closing phenylalanine or tryptophan. D genes are given only for firm matches. Size tells how often a clone was seen (once, few, many) or the class of an expanded clone, and some rows leave it out.

d_call: TRBD2; v_call: TRBV7-9; j_call: TRBJ2-1; clone_size: -; cdr3_aa: CASSFPPSGGANEQFF; cdr3_nt: TGTGCCAGCAGCTTCCCCCCTAGCGGGGGAGCCAATGAGCAGTTCTTC
d_call: -; v_call: TRBV11-1; j_call: TRBJ2-1; clone_size: -; cdr3_aa: CASSLELAREQFF; cdr3_nt: TGTGCCAGCAGCTTAGAACTAGCTCGAGAGCAGTTCTTC
d_call: TRBD1; v_call: TRBV29-1; j_call: TRBJ2-1; clone_size: -; cdr3_aa: CSVDPGTGGLYNEQFF; cdr3_nt: TGCAGCGTTGACCCCGGGACAGGGGGGTTGTACAATGAGCAGTTCTTC
d_call: TRBD2; v_call: TRBV18; j_call: TRBJ2-3; clone_size: -; cdr3_aa: CATRTSGGPDTQYF; cdr3_nt: TGTGCCACCCGGACTAGCGGGGGGCCAGATACGCAGTATTTT
d_call: -; v_call: TRBV6-5; j_call: TRBJ2-1; clone_size: once; cdr3_aa: CASSTGRMSYNEQFF; cdr3_nt: TGTGCCAGCAGTACAGGACGGATGTCCTACAATGAGCAGTTCTTC
d_call: TRBD1; v_call: TRBV10-3; j_call: TRBJ2-3; clone_size: -; cdr3_aa: CAISDGTATDTQYF; cdr3_nt: TGTGCCATCAGTGATGGGACAGCAACAGATACGCAGTATTTT
d_call: TRBD1; v_call: TRBV9; j_call: TRBJ1-1; clone_size: -; cdr3_aa: CASSPHGDSTEAFF; cdr3_nt: TGTGCCAGCAGCCCTCACGGGGACAGCACTGAAGCTTTCTTT
d_call: -; v_call: TRBV28; j_call: TRBJ1-3; clone_size: -; cdr3_aa: CASSEPGTGNTIYF; cdr3_nt: TGTGCCAGCAGTGAACCGGGGACTGGAAACACCATATATTTT
d_call: -; v_call: TRBV18; j_call: TRBJ2-7; clone_size: once; cdr3_aa: CASSPQRDYEQYF; cdr3_nt: TGTGCCAGCTCACCACAGAGGGACTACGAGCAGTACTTC
d_call: TRBD2; v_call: TRBV27; j_call: TRBJ2-3; clone_size: -; cdr3_aa: CASRSLSGGSTDTQYF; cdr3_nt: TGTGCCAGCCGCTCGTTAAGCGGGGGATCCACAGATACGCAGTATTTT
d_call: -; v_call: TRBV5-5; j_call: TRBJ1-5; clone_size: -; cdr3_aa: CASSYRVSRSNQPQHF; cdr3_nt: TGTGCCAGCAGCTACAGGGTTTCTAGGAGCAATCAGCCCCAGCATTTT
d_call: -; v_call: TRBV3-1/TRBV3-2; j_call: TRBJ1-4; clone_size: -; cdr3_aa: CASSHSRGRGNEKLFF; cdr3_nt: TGTGCCAGCAGCCATAGTAGGGGCCGAGGTAATGAAAAACTGTTTTTT
d_call: TRBD2; v_call: TRBV7-2; j_call: TRBJ2-7; clone_size: few; cdr3_aa: CASSLFSGGAYEQYF; cdr3_nt: TGTGCCAGCAGCTTATTTAGCGGGGGGGCCTACGAGCAGTACTTC
d_call: TRBD1; v_call: TRBV23-1; j_call: TRBJ1-1; clone_size: -; cdr3_aa: CASSQSWQGAWNTEAFF; cdr3_nt: TGCGCCAGCAGTCAATCATGGCAGGGGGCCTGGAACACTGAAGCTTTCTTT
d_call: -; v_call: TRBV7-2; j_call: TRBJ2-5; clone_size: -; cdr3_aa: CASSTYSVETQYF; cdr3_nt: TGTGCCAGCAGCACCTACTCTGTGGAGACCCAGTACTTC
d_call: TRBD1; v_call: TRBV3-1/TRBV3-2; j_call: TRBJ1-1; clone_size: -; cdr3_aa: CASSPLGGGNTEAFF; cdr3_nt: TGTGCCAGCAGCCCCCTAGGGGGCGGGAACACTGAAGCTTTCTTT
d_call: TRBD2; v_call: TRBV4-3; j_call: TRBJ2-2; clone_size: -; cdr3_aa: CASSQVRLAVNTGELFF; cdr3_nt: TGCGCCAGCAGCCAAGTGAGACTAGCGGTGAACACCGGGGAGCTGTTTTTT
d_call: TRBD1; v_call: TRBV6-5; j_call: TRBJ1-1; clone_size: -; cdr3_aa: CASRSAGQVSAFF; cdr3_nt: TGTGCCAGCAGATCCGCGGGACAGGTTTCGGCTTTCTTT
d_call: -; v_call: TRBV27; j_call: TRBJ1-2; clone_size: -; cdr3_aa: CASRGGAVNYGYTF; cdr3_nt: TGTGCCAGCAGAGGGGGTGCAGTGAACTATGGCTACACCTTC
d_call: -; v_call: TRBV19; j_call: TRBJ2-7; clone_size: -; cdr3_aa: CASSIRGEVGYEQYF; cdr3_nt: TGTGCCAGTAGTATCCGAGGGGAGGTAGGGTACGAGCAGTACTTC
d_call: -; v_call: TRBV7-3; j_call: TRBJ1-2; clone_size: -; cdr3_aa: CASSQGIDYGYTF; cdr3_nt: TGTGCCAGCAGCCAGGGGATCGACTATGGCTACACCTTC
d_call: TRBD1; v_call: TRBV5-1; j_call: TRBJ1-2; clone_size: -; cdr3_aa: CASRRDRDPYGYTF; cdr3_nt: TGCGCCAGCAGGCGGGACAGGGACCCCTATGGCTACACCTTC
d_call: -; v_call: TRBV28; j_call: TRBJ1-4; clone_size: -; cdr3_aa: CASSLQGPTNEKLFF; cdr3_nt: TGTGCCAGCAGTTTACAGGGTCCGACTAATGAAAAACTGTTTTTT
d_call: -; v_call: TRBV9; j_call: TRBJ1-1; clone_size: -; cdr3_aa: CASKPMNTEAFF; cdr3_nt: TGTGCCAGCAAGCCGATGAACACTGAAGCTTTCTTT
d_call: TRBD1; v_call: TRBV29-1; j_call: TRBJ2-1; clone_size: -; cdr3_aa: CSVEPRGGLSSYNEQFF; cdr3_nt: TGCAGCGTTGAACCTCGAGGGGGCCTCAGTTCCTACAATGAGCAGTTCTTC
d_call: -; v_call: TRBV7-9; j_call: TRBJ1-5; clone_size: -; cdr3_aa: CASSFSGGINQPQHF; cdr3_nt: TGTGCCAGCAGCTTCTCTGGGGGGATAAATCAGCCCCAGCATTTT
d_call: TRBD1; v_call: TRBV9; j_call: TRBJ1-6; clone_size: -; cdr3_aa: CASSSQQGSHSPLHF; cdr3_nt: TGTGCCAGCAGCTCGCAACAGGGGAGTCATTCACCCCTCCACTTT
d_call: -; v_call: TRBV7-2; j_call: TRBJ2-5; clone_size: -; cdr3_aa: CASSLGRSTPETQYF; cdr3_nt: TGTGCCAGCAGCTTGGGTCGATCGACTCCAGAGACCCAGTACTTC
d_call: -; v_call: TRBV19; j_call: TRBJ2-1; clone_size: once; cdr3_aa: CASSIATRIPVFDNEQFF; cdr3_nt: TGTGCCAGTAGTATCGCCACCAGAATTCCCGTTTTCGACAATGAGCAGTTCTTC
d_call: -; v_call: TRBV7-2; j_call: TRBJ1-1; clone_size: -; cdr3_aa: CASSYRTANTEAFF; cdr3_nt: TGTGCCAGCAGCTACAGGACGGCGAACACTGAAGCTTTCTTT
d_call: TRBD1; v_call: TRBV6-5; j_call: TRBJ2-1; clone_size: -; cdr3_aa: CASRTGTGGREQFF; cdr3_nt: TGTGCCAGCAGGACCGGGACAGGGGGCAGGGAGCAGTTCTTC
d_call: -; v_call: TRBV9; j_call: TRBJ1-2; clone_size: -; cdr3_aa: CASTSTGVGGYTF; cdr3_nt: TGTGCCAGCACCAGTACAGGAGTCGGTGGCTACACCTTC
d_call: -; v_call: TRBV7-3; j_call: TRBJ2-5; clone_size: -; cdr3_aa: CASSLMSGQETQYF; cdr3_nt: TGTGCCAGCAGCCTCATGTCCGGGCAAGAGACCCAGTACTTC
d_call: TRBD1; v_call: TRBV11-1; j_call: TRBJ2-1; clone_size: -; cdr3_aa: CASSSRTGINEQFF; cdr3_nt: TGTGCCAGCAGCTCGCGGACAGGGATCAATGAGCAGTTCTTC
d_call: -; v_call: TRBV2; j_call: TRBJ2-1; clone_size: -; cdr3_aa: CASISYNEQFF; cdr3_nt: TGTGCCAGCATTTCTTACAATGAGCAGTTCTTC
d_call: -; v_call: TRBV7-2; j_call: TRBJ2-3; clone_size: few; cdr3_aa: CASSWTPDTQYF; cdr3_nt: TGTGCCAGCAGCTGGACACCAGATACGCAGTATTTT
d_call: -; v_call: TRBV6-2/TRBV6-3; j_call: TRBJ1-1; clone_size: -; cdr3_aa: CASSPGTEAFF; cdr3_nt: TGTGCCAGCAGTCCAGGGACTGAAGCTTTCTTT
d_call: -; v_call: TRBV18; j_call: TRBJ2-5; clone_size: -; cdr3_aa: CASSTGASETQYF; cdr3_nt: TGTGCCAGCTCGACAGGCGCATCGGAGACCCAGTACTTC
d_call: -; v_call: TRBV6-5; j_call: TRBJ2-2; clone_size: -; cdr3_aa: CASSRDRPQAGELFF; cdr3_nt: TGTGCCAGCAGCCGCGACAGGCCCCAAGCCGGGGAGCTGTTTTTT
d_call: TRBD1; v_call: TRBV19; j_call: TRBJ2-2; clone_size: -; cdr3_aa: CASSPRTGNTGELFF; cdr3_nt: TGTGCCAGTAGTCCCCGGACAGGGAACACCGGGGAGCTGTTTTTT
d_call: -; v_call: TRBV30; j_call: TRBJ1-1; clone_size: -; cdr3_aa: CAWDRMNTEAFF; cdr3_nt: TGTGCCTGGGACAGAATGAACACTGAAGCTTTCTTT